Below are 2 T cell receptor beta chains sequenced from a single sample in a study of blood T cell repertoires in COVID-19. Sequencing was performed with immunoSEQ multiplex PCR; in TCRdb, only in-frame clones are kept and a portion is missing. The sample yields about 290,000 clones, roughly 80% seen once. Material: peripheral blood. These receptors were taken from a woman aged 50 to 60 with active or convalescent COVID-19.

CDR3 bases: TGTGCCAGCAGCCAGCAGGCAACTGAGCAGTTCTTC. It codes for CASSQQATEQFF. The chain is built from TRBV11-2 and TRBJ2-1, with D uncertain. Germline assignment: CDR1 SGHAT and CDR2 FQNNGV. V lost 5 bases and J 9 bases, leaving 11 bases between the germline ends. The CDR3 sequence is 12 residues long.

Details on this clone: Its ends do not fully match the called genes, so a read error is possible. This rearrangement joins TRBV12-3 or TRBV12-4 to TRBJ1-5; D is possibly TRBD1 (6 bases). The CDR3 has 13 amino acids. The CDR3 DNA reads as TGTGCCAGCAGGGAGACAGGCAACCAGCCCCAGCATTTT. Translated: CASRETGNQPQHF.